Sequencing of this T cell receptor (beta chain) was carried out in a study of blood T cells in healthy people across ages. A sample-barcoded 5' primer and a J-beta primer mix were used in a second PCR of roughly 7 to 11 cycles. From the 5' RACE reads, TCRdb called clonotypes with MiXCR, one entry per CDR3 protein. Here the sample spans over 1,500,000 distinct CDR3 sequences, just under 50% being singletons. Germline V CDR1 and CDR2: SGHRS, YFSETQ. The CDR3 covers 15 residues. V lost 6 bases to trimming and J lost 2 bases; unmatched junction nucleotides: 8. Sample: blood. This TCR derives from a woman in her thirties or forties in good health. The chain combines TRBV5-1 with TRBJ2-1, with 7 bases lining up with TRBD2. In DNA form, the CDR3 reads TGCGCCAGCACCAAACCGGGGGGTCCCTACAATGAGCAGTTCTTC. It specifies CASTKPGGPYNEQFF.